The 18 T cell receptor beta chains given below trace back to one sample, sequenced in a study of CD8 T cells in ankylosing spondylitis. In TCRdb, the 5' RACE reads were re-called with MiXCR into one record per CDR3 protein. This table holds around 100,000 distinct CDR3 sequences, approximately 25% found once. Input material: synovial fluid, either unsorted or a sorted T cell fraction (not recorded which). All receptors derive from a male donor with ankylosing spondylitis.

The V and J genes are TRBV20-1 and TRBJ2-3; 10 nucleotides align to TRBD2. The CDR3 sequence is 18 residues long. The V segment lost 2 bases and the J segment 2 bases; nucleotides outside the gene matches: 13. CDR1 DFQATT and CDR2 SNEGSKA come from the germline V gene (reference sequence). The CDR3: CSARSYGEGTSATDTQYF. The CDR3 nucleotides read TGCAGTGCTAGATCCTACGGAGAAGGGACTAGCGCCACAGATACGCAGTATTTT.

This chain links TRBV7-9 with TRBJ1-3; no clear D. The V end lost 0 bases, the J end lost 0 bases, and 9 bases lay between the germline ends. Germline-derived CDR1 and CDR2 are SEHNR and FQNEAQ (reference sequence). The CDR3 spans 16 residues. This CDR3 is CASSLAYQFSGNTIYF. The CDR3 nucleotides read TGTGCCAGCAGCTTAGCGTATCAGTTCTCTGGAAACACCATATATTTT.

This clonotype has just a few counts. The J gene is TRBJ1-5, the V gene TRBV6-1; tentatively, D is TRBD1 (5 bases). The V end lost 1 base, the J end lost 7 bases, and 17 bases lay between the germline ends. From germline, CDR1 is MNHNS and CDR2 SASEGT. The CDR3 has 16 amino acids. The CDR3 sequence: CASSEGGQGFRQPQHF. For the CDR3, the DNA is TGTGCCAGCAGTGAAGGCGGCCAGGGATTTCGACAGCCCCAGCATTTT.

This clonotype appeared many times. V usage is TRBV28 and J usage is TRBJ2-3; 7 bases match TRBD2. Looked up from germline, CDR1 is MDHEN and CDR2 is SYDVKM. Trimming removed 5 bases from V and 2 bases from J; junction bases left unmatched: 10. The CDR3 spans 16 residues. CDR3 in amino acids: CASSASGKGYTDTQYF. The CDR3 bases are TGTGCCAGCAGTGCGAGCGGGAAGGGCTACACAGATACGCAGTATTTT.

This chain joins TRBV5-1 and TRBJ2-3, with D hard to call. CDR1 and CDR2 from the germline V gene are SGHRS and YFSETQ. This CDR3 has 15 amino acids. Trimming left V 7 bases short and J 1 base short, with 16 bases between. The CDR3 nucleotides read TGCGCCAGCTCTAACGAGGCACAGCGCACAGATACGCAGTATTTT. This translates into CASSNEAQRTDTQYF.

The chain employs TRBV30 and TRBJ1-1, with D possibly matching TRBD1 (6 bases). Germline loops: CDR1 GTSNPN, CDR2 SVGIG (reference sequence). This CDR3 has 15 residues. With 0 bases removed from V and 4 bases from J, the gap between germline ends came to 15 bases. This CDR3 reads CAWSVPGAAGTEAFF. CDR3 bases: TGTGCCTGGAGTGTACCAGGGGCTGCCGGCACTGAAGCTTTCTTT.

This clonotype was detected many times. The chain has TRBV11-2 and TRBJ2-3, with D possibly TRBD2 on 5 matching bases. This CDR3 region has 13 residues. Between the trimmed V and J ends, which lost 4 bases and 3 bases, there was a span of 8 bases. Germline assignment: CDR1 SGHAT and CDR2 FQNNGV. In DNA, the CDR3 is TGTGCCAGCAGCTCCGGGATAACAGATACGCAGTATTTT. Protein product: CASSSGITDTQYF.

This clonotype was counted a few times. The rearrangement joins TRBV28 to TRBJ2-5, with 7 bases lining up with TRBD2. The CDR3 runs to 15 residues. Losses at the gene ends were 6 bases for V and 5 bases for J; bases not matched to a gene: 12. From germline, CDR1 is MDHEN and CDR2 SYDVKM. CDR3: CASSIAGTTYETQYF. CDR3 sequence (DNA): TGTGCCAGCAGCATCGCCGGGACTACTTATGAGACCCAGTACTTC.

This clonotype occurred a few times. This chain links TRBV11-2 with TRBJ2-1, with 7 bases aligning to TRBD1. The CDR3 covers 14 residues. Trimming took 2 bases from V and 4 from J; bases not matched to a gene: 2. The V gene's germline CDR1 is SGHAT and CDR2 FQNNGV. The CDR3 sequence is CASSLLTGYNEQFF. As DNA, the CDR3 is TGTGCCAGCAGCTTACTGACAGGGTACAATGAGCAGTTCTTC.

This clonotype was seen many times. The rearrangement uses TRBV11-2 and TRBJ1-2, with TRBD1 as a possible D gene (5 bases). Trimming removed 3 bases at V and 8 bases at J, with 13 bases between. The CDR3 loop spans 13 amino acids. The germline V gene encodes CDR1 SGHAT and CDR2 FQNNGV. CDR3 sequence reads: CASSFGGFEGYTF. The CDR3 DNA sequence: TGTGCCAGCAGCTTCGGGGGGTTTGAGGGCTACACCTTC.

This chain uses TRBV20-1 with TRBJ1-1; D might be TRBD1 (6 bases). The CDR3 has 14 residues. CDR1 is DFQATT, CDR2 SNEGSKA, per germline (reference sequence). The V gene lost 3 bases and the J gene lost 1 base, with 12 bases spanning the gap. The CDR3 DNA follows: TGCAGTGCTAGGAGGGGACACTCGAACACTGAAGCTTTCTTT. Translated: CSARRGHSNTEAFF.

This clonotype was observed many times. The chain has TRBV7-2 and TRBJ2-2; 8 nucleotides align to TRBD2. The CDR3 consists of 16 residues. V was pared by 5 bases and J by 4 bases, with 9 bases of the junction left unmatched. CDR1 and CDR2 (germline): SGHTA, FQGNSA. The CDR3 DNA follows: TGTGCCAGCAGCCGATTCGGGACTAGTGGCACCGGGGAGCTGTTTTTT. Protein sequence: CASSRFGTSGTGELFF.

The V call is TRBV12-3 or TRBV12-4, the J call TRBJ1-3, with 7 bases matching TRBD1. V gave up 5 bases and J gave up 7 bases; unmatched junction bases: 14. The length of the CDR3 is 16 residues. The CDR3 DNA reads TGTGCCAGCAGTACCGGGACAGTCCCCAAGGGGAACACCATATATTTT. Protein: CASSTGTVPKGNTIYF.

The chain uses TRBV27 and TRBJ2-1, with 7 bases matching TRBD2. The CDR3 length is 14 residues. Germline trimming cut 5 bases from V and 9 bases from J; bases unmatched to any gene: 10. Germline CDR1 MNHEY, CDR2 SMNVEV (reference sequence). The CDR3 DNA sequence: TGTGCCAGCAGTCGGGGGGACTCCAGGGTTGAGCAGTTCTTC. Translating gives CASSRGDSRVEQFF.

The chain has TRBV18 and TRBJ1-2; no definite D call. V lost 0 bases and J 6 bases, leaving 11 bases between the germline ends. The CDR3 is 14 residues long. Germline CDR1 reads KGHSH; CDR2 reads LQKENI. The CDR3 reads CASSPPGNWDGYTF. Here the CDR3 DNA reads TGTGCCAGCTCACCACCTGGGAATTGGGATGGCTACACCTTC.

The J gene is TRBJ2-3, the V gene TRBV6-2 or TRBV6-3, with D maybe TRBD2 (6 bases). Germline V gives CDR1 MNHEY, CDR2 SVGEGT. There are 16 residues in the CDR3. Trimming removed 5 bases at V and 3 bases at J, with 18 bases between. DNA of the CDR3: TGTGCCAGCAGTGTCATGGGGGGTGTGAGGACAGATACGCAGTATTTT. Translation gives CASSVMGGVRTDTQYF.

This clonotype was counted between two and nine times. The J gene is TRBJ2-5, the V gene TRBV7-7; 12 bases are shared with TRBD2. Germline V lookup: CDR1 SSHAT, CDR2 FNYEAQ (reference sequence). This CDR3 contains 17 residues. With 5 bases clipped from V and 1 base from J, the junction kept 8 bases outside the gene matches. For the CDR3, the DNA is TGTGCCAGCAGCCCACTAGCGGGAGGACCTACCCAAGAGACCCAGTACTTC. It is translated as CASSPLAGGPTQETQYF.

V gene TRBV7-2 combines with J gene TRBJ2-3; D is unclear. V gave up 5 bases and J gave up 4 bases, with 16 bases separating them. The CDR3 is 15 amino acids. The germline CDR1 and CDR2 sequences are SGHTA and FQGNSA. CDR3 in amino acids: CASSPGPRLADTQYF. The CDR3 region has the DNA TGTGCCAGCAGCCCCGGCCCGCGCCTCGCAGATACGCAGTATTTT.